This TCR beta chain was identified during a study of shared clonotypes between healthy human individuals. In the case of this clone: As yet, its antigen is unknown.

General observations from the study: What naive subsets generally showed was a larger estimated richness than memory subsets showed. Compared with clonotypes that all four donors shared, non-shared clonotypes had lower generation probabilities.

Looked up from germline, CDR1 is MRHNA and CDR2 is SNTAGT. CDR3 length: 13 amino acids. Trimming removed 3 bases at V and 11 bases at J, with 16 bases between. Libraries were prepared by immunoSEQ multiplex PCR; TCRdb keeps only in-frame clonotypes and omits some of them. The table has millions of clones, approximately 90% seen once. The receptor's source is a man aged 18 to 30 in good health. Input material: naive CD4+ T cells sorted from blood. Subset specified: CD45RA+ positively selected. The genes are TRBV6-4 and TRBJ1-2; no reliable D call. In nucleotides, the CDR3 is TGTGCCAGCAGTGAAAGTCCGGGTCGTGGTTACACCTTC. Translation: CASSESPGRGYTF.